This T cell receptor (beta chain) derives from a study of cytomegalovirus exposure and HLA in healthy donors. Losses at the gene ends were 3 bases for V and 5 bases for J; bases not matched to a gene: 19. CDR1 and CDR2 from the germline V gene are SGHRS and YFSETQ. The CDR3 loop spans 18 amino acids. 13 Jbeta primers and 60 Vbeta primers were used for the PCR. Profiled with immunoSEQ multiplex PCR; TCRdb holds only in-frame clones, not every one. Of around 150,000 clones in the sample, 82% were seen once. The V gene is TRBV5-1, the J gene TRBJ1-2; 7 nucleotides match TRBD1. Sequencing was carried out using PBMCs. The TCR was taken from a girl aged 2-9 years in good health and CMV-seropositive. The CDR3 region is CASSSGLTGTATFYGYTF. The CDR3 DNA is TGCGCCAGCAGCTCGGGCCTTACGGGGACAGCGACTTTTTATGGCTACACCTTC.